This entry describes one T cell receptor beta chain. The sample is drawn from a study of blood T cell repertoires in COVID-19. Across the study: Samples came from the United States, Italy and Spain, spanning acute and convalescent COVID-19. PBMCs, B-cell-depleted T cells, or T cells provided the cDNA or gDNA that made up the material.

Germline loops: CDR1 MNHNY, CDR2 SVGAGI (reference sequence). Trimming stripped 6 bases from V and 5 bases from J, with 17 bases between. This CDR3 has 16 residues. Repertoires were generated with immunoSEQ multiplex PCR, while TCRdb's copy carries only in-frame clones and drops some. The sample includes 130,000 or so clones, approximately 90% of them seen just once. The receptor comes from a man aged 45 to 65 with acute or convalescent COVID-19. J is TRBJ1-6 and V is TRBV6-6, with D possibly TRBD1 on 6 matching bases. Source material: peripheral blood. In DNA form, the CDR3 reads TGTGCCAGCAGCAGGGGAACAGGTTCCAATAATTCACCCCTCCACTTT. As protein: CASSRGTGSNNSPLHF.